The rows below give T cell receptor beta chains drawn from one sample of a study of cytomegalovirus exposure and HLA in healthy donors. Produced via immunoSEQ multiplex PCR; TCRdb's table is partial and in-frame only. The data contain around 80,000 clones, over 60% of them seen just once; the ten biggest clones take up under 4.5%. Sequenced: PBMCs. These receptors all come from a male donor in good health and CMV-seropositive. CDR3s include the opening cysteine and the closing phenylalanine or tryptophan. The D gene is left open where the match is weak. A clone size is listed for some rows: how often the clone was seen (once, few, many), or a class if it is expanded.

v_call	d_call	clone_size	j_call	cdr3_aa	cdr3_nt
TRBV4-3	-	-	TRBJ2-3	CASSPAGTDTQYF	TGCGCCAGCAGCCCGGCGGGCACAGATACGCAGTATTTT
TRBV9	-	-	TRBJ2-1	CASSVGVGSINEQFF	TGTGCCAGCAGCGTAGGTGTCGGGAGTATCAATGAGCAGTTCTTC
TRBV7-3	TRBD1	-	TRBJ2-2	CASSFGTGGTGELFF	TGTGCCAGCAGCTTCGGGACAGGGGGAACCGGGGAGCTGTTTTTT
TRBV7-3	TRBD2	-	TRBJ2-1	CASSSALAGGSEEQFF	TGTGCCAGCAGCTCTGCTCTAGCGGGGGGTTCTGAGGAGCAGTTCTTC
TRBV7-9	-	few	TRBJ1-1	CASSFEGTEAFF	TGTGCCAGCAGCTTCGAGGGCACTGAAGCTTTCTTT
TRBV19	TRBD1	few	TRBJ1-5	CASSIAETGANQPQHF	TGTGCCAGTAGTATAGCCGAGACAGGGGCCAATCAGCCCCAGCATTTT
TRBV2	-	-	TRBJ2-5	CASVGGREETQYF	TGTGCCAGCGTTGGGGGCAGGGAAGAGACCCAGTACTTC
TRBV29-1	-	-	TRBJ1-1	CSVERRQNTEAFF	TGCAGCGTTGAACGCAGGCAGAACACTGAAGCTTTCTTT
TRBV15	-	-	TRBJ1-1	CATSTEGDTEAFF	TGTGCCACCAGCACGGAGGGAGACACTGAAGCTTTCTTT
TRBV4-1	TRBD2	-	TRBJ2-1	CASSQGTSGRASYNEQFF	TGCGCCAGCAGCCAGGGGACTAGCGGGAGGGCAAGTTACAATGAGCAGTTCTTC
TRBV30	TRBD1	-	TRBJ2-7	CAWSGGTGWLKSSYEQYF	TGTGCCTGGAGTGGGGGGACAGGGTGGCTTAAGAGCTCCTACGAGCAGTACTTC
TRBV4-1	-	-	TRBJ1-1	CASSHQRRGGDGEAFF	TGCGCCAGCAGCCACCAGAGGAGGGGAGGGGACGGAGAAGCTTTCTTT
TRBV20-1	-	-	TRBJ2-4	CSARYRKFQYF	TGCAGTGCTAGATACAGGAAATTTCAGTACTTC
TRBV29-1	-	-	TRBJ1-1	CSVGGTEAFF	TGCAGCGTTGGCGGCACTGAAGCTTTCTTT
TRBV5-4	-	-	TRBJ1-2	CASSRRAPNYGYTF	TGTGCCAGCAGTAGAAGAGCTCCTAACTATGGCTACACCTTC
TRBV6-5	-	-	TRBJ1-2	CASSYVSGGYTF	TGTGCCAGCAGTTACGTGTCTGGCGGCTACACCTTC
TRBV28	-	-	TRBJ2-1	CASSLRAGGGQGFF	TGTGCCAGCAGTTTAAGGGCCGGCGGGGGCCAGGGGTTCTTC
TRBV19	-	-	TRBJ2-5	CASTIKGGTLETQYF	TGTGCCAGTACCATAAAGGGGGGGACTTTGGAGACCCAGTACTTC
TRBV6-4	TRBD1	-	TRBJ2-2	CASSVDRGTGELFF	TGTGCCAGCAGTGTTGACAGGGGAACCGGGGAGCTGTTTTTT
TRBV2	-	-	TRBJ2-6	CASSEGRQAGANVLTF	TGTGCCAGCAGTGAAGGGAGGCAGGCTGGGGCCAACGTCCTGACTTTC
TRBV27	TRBD2	-	TRBJ2-1	CASSPWEGPDYNEQFF	TGTGCCAGCAGTCCATGGGAGGGACCGGACTACAATGAGCAGTTCTTC
TRBV19	TRBD2	-	TRBJ2-1	CASSDSLAVRFGEQFF	TGTGCCAGTAGTGACTCACTAGCGGTAAGGTTTGGGGAGCAGTTCTTC
TRBV10-3	TRBD1	-	TRBJ1-2	CAISDTGGRSDGYTF	TGTGCCATCAGTGATACAGGGGGTAGATCGGACGGCTACACCTTC
TRBV2	-	-	TRBJ1-2	CASRDSIYGYTF	TGTGCCAGCAGAGACAGTATTTATGGCTACACCTTC
TRBV30	-	-	TRBJ1-5	CAWSVRGDSNQPQHF	TGTGCCTGGAGTGTACGGGGAGACAGCAATCAGCCCCAGCATTTT
TRBV4-2	TRBD2	-	TRBJ2-1	CASSHGGGLAGLSSYNEQFF	TGTGCCAGCAGCCATGGGGGGGGACTAGCGGGATTGAGCTCCTACAATGAGCAGTTCTTC
TRBV13	-	-	TRBJ2-7	CASGGQSYEQYF	TGTGCCAGCGGAGGACAGTCCTACGAGCAGTACTTC
TRBV29-1	TRBD1	-	TRBJ2-5	CSVGGGWWETQYF	TGCAGCGTTGGAGGGGGCTGGTGGGAGACCCAGTACTTC
TRBV27	-	-	TRBJ1-1	CATSFLTEAFF	TGTGCCACCTCCTTTCTCACTGAAGCTTTCTTT
TRBV2	TRBD1	-	TRBJ1-1	CASSDRDRGPNTEAFF	TGTGCCAGCAGTGACCGGGACAGAGGTCCGAACACTGAAGCTTTCTTT
TRBV4-2	-	-	TRBJ1-2	CASSQDPGPSDYGYTF	TGTGCCAGCAGCCAAGATCCAGGCCCATCTGACTATGGCTACACCTTC
TRBV25-1	-	few	TRBJ1-1	CASSDPRAGNTEAFF	TGTGCCAGCAGTGATCCCAGGGCTGGGAACACTGAAGCTTTCTTT
TRBV5-1	-	few	TRBJ2-2	CASSPQGPGTGELFF	TGCGCCAGCAGCCCTCAGGGGCCGGGCACCGGGGAGCTGTTTTTT
TRBV30	-	few	TRBJ1-5	CAWGQTSNQPQHF	TGTGCCTGGGGACAGACTAGCAATCAGCCCCAGCATTTT
TRBV9	TRBD1	few	TRBJ1-2	CASSGDWTGVYGYTF	TGTGCCAGCAGCGGAGATTGGACAGGGGTTTATGGCTACACCTTC
TRBV27	TRBD1	-	TRBJ1-1	CASSRGQGANSFF	TGTGCCAGCAGTCGGGGACAGGGGGCGAATTCCTTCTTT
TRBV7-6	-	-	TRBJ2-2	CASSLAPGNGAGELFF	TGTGCCAGCAGCTTAGCTCCGGGGAATGGAGCCGGGGAGCTGTTTTTT
TRBV5-8	-	once	TRBJ2-7	CASTSRDTSYEQYF	TGTGCCAGCACGTCCCGGGACACATCCTACGAGCAGTACTTC
TRBV5-1	-	few	TRBJ2-5	CASSLAEGLTETQYF	TGCGCCAGCAGCTTGGCCGAGGGTTTAACTGAGACCCAGTACTTC
TRBV19	-	-	TRBJ2-1	CASSIPHRGRNEQFF	TGTGCCAGTAGTATCCCCCACCGGGGGAGGAATGAGCAGTTCTTC
TRBV6-5	TRBD1	-	TRBJ2-7	CASRPGQGRYEQYF	TGTGCCAGCAGGCCCGGACAGGGACGATATGAGCAGTACTTC
TRBV6-1	TRBD1	once	TRBJ2-7	CASRSGTGLGYEQYF	TGTGCCAGCAGAAGTGGGACAGGGCTAGGGTACGAGCAGTACTTC
TRBV25-1	-	-	TRBJ2-1	CASSGLETREYNEQFF	TGTGCCAGCAGTGGACTTGAGACAAGGGAGTACAATGAGCAGTTCTTC
TRBV10-3	TRBD1	-	TRBJ1-2	CAISEWTGVSGYTF	TGTGCCATCAGTGAGTGGACAGGGGTGAGTGGCTACACCTTC
TRBV28	-	few	TRBJ1-3	CASSTGSGNTIYF	TGTGCCAGCAGTACAGGGTCTGGAAACACCATATATTTT
TRBV7-2	-	-	TRBJ2-3	CASTPPRRSSTDTQYF	TGTGCCAGCACCCCCCCCCGCCGGTCTAGCACAGATACGCAGTATTTT
TRBV6-1	-	-	TRBJ1-5	CASSEGGFSNQPQHF	TGTGCCAGCAGTGAAGGAGGGTTCAGCAATCAGCCCCAGCATTTT
TRBV9	-	-	TRBJ2-5	CASSVAGGPQETQYF	TGTGCCAGCAGCGTGGCCGGGGGACCTCAAGAGACCCAGTACTTC
TRBV4-1	TRBD1	few	TRBJ1-1	CASSQDLVRDRADSNTEAFF	TGCGCCAGCAGCCAAGATCTTGTTCGAGACAGGGCGGACTCCAACACTGAAGCTTTCTTT
TRBV6-1	-	-	TRBJ1-2	CASSGATNSGRSNYGYTF	TGTGCCAGCAGTGGAGCCACAAACAGTGGCCGCTCTAACTATGGCTACACCTTC
TRBV4-1	-	-	TRBJ2-1	CASSQKLDGLALYNEQFF	TGCGCCAGCAGCCAAAAGCTGGACGGCCTAGCGCTGTACAATGAGCAGTTCTTC
TRBV5-1	TRBD2	-	TRBJ2-2	CASSLASGTLNTGELFF	TGCGCCAGCAGCTTGGCTAGCGGGACCCTGAACACCGGGGAGCTGTTTTTT
TRBV5-1	TRBD1	-	TRBJ1-1	CASSSGTAMNTEAFF	TGCGCCAGCAGCTCCGGGACAGCTATGAACACTGAAGCTTTCTTT
TRBV29-1	TRBD1	many	TRBJ2-1	CSGDRGGNEQFF	TGCAGCGGGGACAGGGGAGGCAATGAGCAGTTCTTC
TRBV5-8	-	-	TRBJ2-7	CASSFYGNEQYF	TGTGCCAGCAGCTTTTACGGGAACGAGCAGTACTTC
TRBV28	-	-	TRBJ2-2	CASSPVPLNTGELFF	TGTGCCAGCAGCCCGGTCCCCCTTAACACCGGGGAGCTGTTTTTT
TRBV30	TRBD1	-	TRBJ1-2	CAWRQGQWNGYTF	TGTGCCTGGAGGCAGGGACAGTGGAATGGCTACACCTTC
TRBV30	TRBD2	few	TRBJ2-3	CAWDPGLAGRTDTQYF	TGTGCCTGGGATCCGGGACTAGCGGGGAGGACAGATACGCAGTATTTT
TRBV28	TRBD1	-	TRBJ1-5	CASGQGLMEPQHF	TGTGCCAGCGGACAGGGGTTAATGGAGCCCCAGCATTTT